This T cell receptor beta chain was recorded in a study of HIV-infected patients and healthy controls. This clonotype was seen a handful of times. What it binds is not known. Whole blood was used without fractionation, so all unsorted peripheral T cells were included. This CDR3 spans 17 amino acids. Germline CDR1 is LNHDA and CDR2 is SQIVND (reference sequence). V lost 4 bases, J lost 4 bases, and 20 bases lay in between. cDNA was made from approximately 0.55 ug RNA using alpha and beta constant primers. Each of the alpha and beta chains got its own library through chain-specific third strand synthesis with indices. Using its own MiXCR run on the 5' RACE reads, TCRdb lists one record per CDR3 protein. This table holds 17,000 or so distinct CDR3 sequences, around 5.5% found once. Findings and caveats of the study: In HIV-infected patients, the apparent post-therapy Gini index recovery did not replicate in size-matched data. Untreated HIV+ repertoires had roughly threefold fewer distinct CDR3s and lower Shannon diversity than healthy controls. HIV-infected repertoires had significantly higher mean Gini indices than controls, possibly reflecting oligoclonality.

This TCR derives from an adult in good health. The chain recombines TRBV19 with TRBJ1-5, with D uncertain. The sequenced material came from blood. The CDR3 sequence is CASSTGLLSPTNQPQHF. The CDR3 DNA follows: TGTGCCAGTAGTACCGGACTGTTGAGCCCTACAAATCAGCCCCAGCATTTT.